The clone carrying this T cell receptor (beta chain) has just one count. Some clones are missing from TCRdb's copy, which holds only in-frame ones; the method was immunoSEQ multiplex PCR. The top ten hold about 5.3% of the sample, which has roughly 250,000 clones, approximately 82% seen once. These data originate in a study of blood T cell repertoires in COVID-19. Study details: PBMCs, B-cell-depleted T cells, or T cells provided the cDNA or gDNA that made up the material.

Germline loops: CDR1 MDHEN, CDR2 SYDVKM. V lost 5 bases and J lost 2, with 21 bases in between. The CDR3 contains 18 residues. Sequenced sample: peripheral blood. This chain connects TRBV28 to TRBJ2-2; D perhaps matches TRBD1 (6 bases). The origin of this receptor is a woman of 80 years or more with active or convalescent COVID-19. CDR3 coding DNA: TGTGCCAGCAGTCTGTACAGGGTCCCCCGGTCTAACACCGGGGAGCTGTTTTTT. Its translation is CASSLYRVPRSNTGELFF. The complete variable domain, with remaining parts taken from reference TRBV28 and TRBJ2-2, reads DVKVTQSSRYLVKRTGEKVFLECVQDMDHENMFWYRQDPGLGLRLIYFSYDVKMKEKGDIPEGYSVSREKKERFSLILESASTNQTSMYLCASSLYRVPRSNTGELFFGEGSRLTVL.